This T cell receptor beta chain was observed in a study of blood T cell repertoires in COVID-19. Deletions cut 3 bases from V and 5 bases from J, with 13 bases between. The CDR3 length is 14 residues. Germline lookup yields CDR1 LNHDA and CDR2 SQIVND (reference sequence). TCRdb's copy holds only in-frame clones and misses some; the assay was immunoSEQ multiplex PCR. The data contain about 250,000 clones, roughly four fifths of them seen just once; the ten biggest clones take up about 4.4%. The sample taken for sequencing was peripheral blood. The rearrangement joins TRBV19 to TRBJ1-1; D is uncertain. The TCR was taken from a woman in her 70s with acute or convalescent COVID-19. The CDR3 loop reads CASSILAQVTEAFF. CDR3 sequence (DNA): TGTGCCAGTAGTATCTTGGCGCAGGTTACTGAAGCTTTCTTT.